This record concerns one TCR beta chain sequence. Antigen specificity is unknown. The data are from a study of T-cell reconstitution after alpha-beta-depleted transplantation in children. Unique molecular identifiers were incorporated into the prepared TCRbeta library. TCRdb reprocessed the PCR reads with MiXCR, giving one entry per CDR3 protein. The table lists about 290,000 distinct CDR3 sequences, around 7.1% of them singletons. Study-wide results and limits: Certain patients had high TCRbeta diversity at day 60, and it came from recipient T cells and thymic progenitors that survived. Two months or so post-transplant, alpha-beta T cells reportedly derived from several hundred expanded graft clones. One year after transplant, T-cell counts and diversity came mostly from newly produced T cells.

Germline V gene data show CDR1 as LNHNV and CDR2 as YYDKDF (reference sequence). CDR3 size: 15 residues. With 5 bases clipped from V and 4 bases from J, the junction kept 7 bases outside the gene matches. This TCR was sampled from a female patient aged 2-9 years who had a stem cell transplant for Fanconi anemia, so the T cells may come from the graft donor. The V and J genes are TRBV15 and TRBJ1-5; 8 bases match TRBD1. The sample consisted of peripheral blood, taken 360 days after TCRalphabeta/CD19-depleted stem cell transplant. The CDR3 DNA reads as TGTGCCACCAGCCGAGGGGGACAGGTTAATCAGCCCCAGCATTTT. Translation: CATSRGGQVNQPQHF.